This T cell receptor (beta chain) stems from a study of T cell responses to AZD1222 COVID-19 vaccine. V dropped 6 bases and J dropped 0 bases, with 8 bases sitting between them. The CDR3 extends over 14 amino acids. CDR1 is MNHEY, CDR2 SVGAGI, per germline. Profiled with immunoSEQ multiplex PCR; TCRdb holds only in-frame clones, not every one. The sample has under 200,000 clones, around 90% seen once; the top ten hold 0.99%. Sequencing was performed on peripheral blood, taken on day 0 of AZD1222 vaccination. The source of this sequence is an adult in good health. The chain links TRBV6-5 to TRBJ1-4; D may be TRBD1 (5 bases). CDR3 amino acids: CASRRDATNEKLFF. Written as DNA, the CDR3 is TGTGCCAGCAGGAGGGACGCAACTAATGAAAAACTGTTTTTT.